This entry describes one T cell receptor beta chain. Its specificity is unknown. The CDR3 runs 15 residues. CDR1 MNHEY and CDR2 SVGAGI come from the germline V gene. The ends were cut back, 4 bases at V and 0 bases at J, with 12 bases in the middle. The data are from a study of beta chain features in type 1 diabetes. Study results and caveats: The naive, central memory and Treg TCRB repertoires showed an apparent similarity that was greater among patients than among healthy donors. Amplification by PCR could prefer shorter templates, with the same effect in patients and controls.

Purity above 95% was achieved in all sorted populations. The isolated RNA, all of it, was reverse transcribed, so expressed TCRB transcripts were what got sequenced. Only in-frame clones appear in the TCRdb table, and some are missing; sequencing was by immunoSEQ multiplex PCR. The table includes 10,000 to 15,000 clones, 46% detected once. Specimen: stem cell memory CD4+ T cells from blood. The receptor was derived from a man aged 18 to 30 in good health. The chain couples TRBV6-5 to TRBJ1-1, with a weak D call TRBD1 (6 bases). This CDR3 is CASSWGRGMNTEAFF. CDR3 sequence (DNA): TGTGCCAGCAGTTGGGGCAGGGGCATGAACACTGAAGCTTTCTTT.